Below, 12 T cell receptor beta chains from the same sample are listed, as sequenced in a study of Graves' ophthalmopathy and Graves' hyperthyroidism. Amplification of TCR beta CDR3 regions used RNA transcripts. The workflow started with a first-round RT-PCR run with HTBI primers and then moved on to a second-round multiplex PCR. A single record per CDR3 protein comes from TCRdb applying MiXCR to the multiplex PCR reads. The sample lists under 250,000 distinct CDR3 sequences, about a fifth occurring once. Sequenced material: peripheral blood. All receptors come from a woman aged 50 to 60 with Graves' ophthalmopathy.

Many counts were recorded for this clonotype. The chain links TRBV11-2 to TRBJ1-1; no firm D call. Germline CDR1 and CDR2: SGHAT and FQNNGV. Trimming took off 5 bases at V and 0 bases at J, with 10 bases between the two ends. This CDR3 contains 14 residues. CDR3 nucleotide sequence: TGTGCCAGCAGCCCCTACCTCATGAACACTGAAGCTTTCTTT. Translation: CASSPYLMNTEAFF.

This chain links TRBV19 with TRBJ2-5; possible D gene TRBD2, 6 bases. Germline V gives CDR1 LNHDA, CDR2 SQIVND (reference sequence). This CDR3 has 14 amino acids. The V end was cut by 3 bases, the J end by 1 base, with 9 bases between. The CDR3 is CASSMRGFQETQYF. In nucleotides, the CDR3 is TGTGCCAGTAGTATGCGGGGCTTCCAAGAGACCCAGTACTTC.

On this clonotype itself: A read error may explain this, as a much larger clone is one base away. The rearrangement joins TRBV30 to TRBJ1-6, with D tentatively TRBD1 (5 bases). V was shortened by 6 bases and J by 9 bases, with 15 bases between the two germline ends. CDR1 is GTSNPN and CDR2 is SVGIG in the germline V gene (reference sequence). This CDR3 is 13 amino acids long. The CDR3 sequence is CACSGLVGSPLHF. CDR3 DNA: TGTGCCTGCTCGGGACTGGTGGGTTCACCCCTCCACTTT.

Turning to this clonotype: This clone may be a read error of a much larger clone one base away. V and J are TRBV19 and TRBJ1-5; D tentatively fits TRBD1 or TRBD2 (5 bases each). The J call is uncertain, as TRBJ2-3 better fits the DNA end. Per germline, CDR1 LNHDA and CDR2 SQIVND (reference sequence). The CDR3 has 13 amino acids. CDR3 sequence reads: CASSWGTGQPQYF. CDR3 nucleotide sequence: TGTGCCAGTAGTTGGGGGACGGGTCAGCCCCAGTATTTT.

Ten or more counts support this clonotype. The chain combines TRBV11-2 with TRBJ2-5; possible D gene TRBD1, 6 bases. Germline CDR1 is SGHAT and CDR2 is FQNNGV. The CDR3 consists of 15 residues. The germline V and J ends were trimmed by 4 bases and 2 bases, with 14 bases remaining between them. CDR3 DNA: TGTGCCAGCAGCTCCCTCACCGACAGGCAAGAGACCCAGTACTTC. It yields the protein CASSSLTDRQETQYF. The full variable domain, completed using reference TRBV11-2 and TRBJ2-5, is EAGVAQSPRYKIIEKRQSVAFWCNPISGHATLYWYQQILGQGPKLLIQFQNNGVVDDSQLPKDRFSAERLKGVDSTLKIQPAKLEDSAVYLCASSSLTDRQETQYFGPGTRLLVL.

This clonotype was found many times. The chain joins TRBV12-3 or TRBV12-4 to TRBJ1-4; perhaps TRBD1 as D (6 bases). The CDR3 consists of 14 residues. V was cut by 5 bases and J by 8 bases, with 15 bases left in between. Here the CDR3 DNA reads TGTGCCAGCAGTGGTACAGGGTCGGGAGAAAAACTGTTTTTT. Translating gives CASSGTGSGEKLFF.

To note about this clonotype: This may stem from a read error, because a much larger clone lies one nucleotide away. A read error is likely, as this CDR3 ends without the conserved phenylalanine or tryptophan. This chain connects TRBV7-8 to TRBJ1-2; a possible D gene is TRBD1 (6 bases). CDR1 and CDR2 from the germline V gene are SGHVS and FQNEAQ. The CDR3 has 17 residues. DNA for the CDR3: TGTGCCAGCATCTTAGCGGCAGGGGTGGGGGGCCCCTATGGCTACACCCTC. Its translation: CASILAAGVGGPYGYTL.

In its sample, this clonotype was seen many times. The chain recombines TRBV10-3 with TRBJ2-3; 11 positions agree with TRBD2. Germline CDR1 is ENHRY and CDR2 is SYGVKD. V lost 4 bases and J lost 6; bases outside the gene matches: 6. CDR3 length: 15 residues. As DNA, the CDR3 is TGTGCCATCAGTGGGGGGACTAGCGGAGCGGATACGCAGTATTTT. Its protein is CAISGGTSGADTQYF.

This clonotype was recorded at least ten times. The chain recombines TRBV12-3 or TRBV12-4 with TRBJ1-2; a weak D match, TRBD1 (5 bases). V lost 3 bases to trimming and J lost 6 bases, with 20 bases between them. This CDR3 region has 16 residues. The CDR3 loop is CASSFTQGVFGDGYTF. For the CDR3, the DNA is TGTGCCAGCAGTTTTACTCAAGGGGTCTTCGGTGATGGCTACACCTTC.

This clonotype has ten or more counts. The chain uses TRBV9 and TRBJ1-6; D may be TRBD1 (5 bases). Germline-derived CDR1 and CDR2 are SGDLS and YYNGEE. Trimming removed 4 bases at V and 8 bases at J, with 10 bases between. The CDR3 runs 13 residues. As DNA, the CDR3 is TGTGCCAGCAGCAAACGGGACGATTCACCCCTCCACTTT. The encoded protein is CASSKRDDSPLHF.

This clonotype was seen many times. V is TRBV6-1 and J is TRBJ1-2, with D unresolved. The V gene lost 7 bases and the J gene lost 0 bases, with 9 bases spanning the gap. This CDR3 has 13 amino acids. Germline V lookup: CDR1 MNHNS, CDR2 SASEGT. CDR3 sequence (DNA): TGTGCCAGCAATGACGGATCTAACTATGGCTACACCTTC. Amino acid sequence: CASNDGSNYGYTF.

This clonotype was detected many times. The rearrangement joins TRBV20-1 to TRBJ2-7; 11 bases agree with TRBD2. The CDR3 runs 14 residues. Looked up from germline, CDR1 is DFQATT and CDR2 is SNEGSKA (reference sequence). The CDR3 is CSCLGTSGGYEQYF. CDR3 bases: TGCAGCTGTCTTGGGACTAGCGGAGGCTACGAGCAGTACTTC.